The 9 T cell receptor beta chains below come from one sample, sequenced in a study of blood T cell repertoires in COVID-19. TCRdb's table, derived via immunoSEQ multiplex PCR, lists solely in-frame clones and lacks some. The sample comprises around 140,000 clones, about 76% of which are singletons, and about 8.4% rests with the top ten. Specimen: peripheral blood. These receptors originate from a woman aged 55-75 years with active or convalescent COVID-19.

The J gene is TRBJ2-3, the V gene TRBV7-9; TRBD2 matches at 8 bases. Per germline, CDR1 SEHNR and CDR2 FQNEAQ (reference sequence). The CDR3 loop spans 15 amino acids. V lost 5 bases, J lost 3 bases, and 7 bases stayed unmatched. In DNA form, the CDR3 reads TGTGCCAGCAGCCTGGGAGCGGGAGTGACAGATACGCAGTATTTT. This codes for CASSLGAGVTDTQYF.

The V gene is TRBV5-1, the J gene TRBJ1-3; no firm D call. Trimming removed 2 bases at V and 3 bases at J, with 15 bases between. Germline CDR1 SGHRS, CDR2 YFSETQ. The CDR3 loop spans 16 amino acids. The CDR3 DNA sequence: TGCGCCAGCAGCTTAACTCTCCGGGGTAGTGGAAACACCATATATTTT. This translates into CASSLTLRGSGNTIYF. Full variable domain (outside the CDR3, taken from reference TRBV5-1 and TRBJ1-3): KAGVTQTPRYLIKTRGQQVTLSCSPISGHRSVSWYQQTPGQGLQFLFEYFSETQRNKGNFPGRFSGRQFSNSRSEMNVSTLELGDSALYLCASSLTLRGSGNTIYFGEGSWLTVV.

V is TRBV5-1 and J is TRBJ2-1; TRBD2 agrees at 7 bases. J gave up 9 bases and V 0 bases, and 6 bases lay outside the gene matches. CDR3 length: 14 residues. The germline V gene has CDR1 SGHRS and CDR2 YFSETQ. The CDR3 spells CASSLAAGVPEQFF. CDR3 sequence (DNA): TGCGCCAGCAGCTTGGCCGCGGGAGTGCCTGAGCAGTTCTTC.

This chain links TRBV29-1 with TRBJ1-1, with a weak D call TRBD1 (5 bases). Germline CDR1 is SQVTM and CDR2 is ANQGSEA. Trimming stripped 1 base from V and 6 bases from J, with 15 bases between. The CDR3 has 14 residues. The CDR3 region has the DNA TGCAGCGTTGAAGTAAGCCAGGGAATCCCTGAAGCTTTCTTT. Translated: CSVEVSQGIPEAFF.

The CDR3 region is CSARVEETQYF. The CDR3 DNA sequence: TGCAGTGCTAGAGTCGAGGAGACCCAGTACTTC. The chain links TRBV20-1 to TRBJ2-5, with D unresolved. Germline lookup yields CDR1 DFQATT and CDR2 SNEGSKA (reference sequence). V gave up 1 base and J gave up 5 bases, with 5 bases separating them. The CDR3 covers 11 residues.

The V gene is TRBV24-1, the J gene TRBJ1-2, with a tentative D call TRBD1 (5 bases). Germline-derived CDR1 and CDR2 are KGHDR and SFDVKD. The CDR3 extends over 13 amino acids. Trimming stripped 5 bases from V and 6 bases from J, with 12 bases between. CDR3: CATSAAGLNGYTF. The CDR3 coding sequence is TGTGCCACCAGTGCTGCAGGGCTAAATGGCTACACCTTC.

CDR3 residues: CASSTLQKQGTLSTDTQYF. DNA for the CDR3: TGTGCCAGCAGTACCCTACAAAAACAGGGGACCCTTAGCACAGATACGCAGTATTTT. V is TRBV27 and J is TRBJ2-3; 7 bases align to TRBD1. This CDR3 has 19 residues. J gave up 0 bases and V 5 bases, and 17 bases lay outside the gene matches. The germline gives CDR1 MNHEY, CDR2 SMNVEV (reference sequence).

The J gene is TRBJ2-2, the V gene TRBV5-1; 7 bases fit TRBD2. V lost 3 bases, J lost 7 bases, and 9 bases stayed unmatched. Germline assignment: CDR1 SGHRS and CDR2 YFSETQ. There are 15 residues in the CDR3. The CDR3 protein is CASSSGREGIGELFF. In DNA form, the CDR3 reads TGCGCCAGCAGCTCCGGCAGGGAGGGGATCGGGGAGCTGTTTTTT.

This CDR3 reads CSAVGGEYTGELFF. The CDR3, as DNA: TGCAGCGCCGTAGGGGGGGAATACACCGGGGAGCTGTTTTTT. This rearrangement joins TRBV29-1 to TRBJ2-2; a possible D gene is TRBD2 (7 bases). The germline V and J ends were trimmed by 7 bases and 3 bases, with 15 bases remaining between them. This CDR3 is built from 14 residues. Germline-derived CDR1 and CDR2 are SQVTM and ANQGSEA.